This TCR beta chain was observed in a study of shared clonotypes between healthy human individuals. Study context: Donors, aged 18 to 49, were a couple of women and a few men.

Generated by immunoSEQ multiplex PCR, the TCRdb table keeps only in-frame clones and is missing some. The data show roughly 2 million clones, approximately 95% seen once. Points from the study as a whole: Larger richness was generally estimated for naive than memory subsets.

A remark on this clone: Its antigen is unknown.

In the CD4+ fraction, cells were divided into CD45RA+ naive and CD45RA-negative memory subsets. The CDR3 extends over 14 amino acids. Germline V gene sequence: CDR1 MNHNS, CDR2 SASEGT. V lost 6 bases and J lost 8; bases outside the gene matches: 5. The chain is built from TRBV6-1 and TRBJ1-6; 9 bases map to TRBD1. This receptor was taken from a man in his late teens or twenties in good health. Sequenced: naive CD4+ T cells sorted from blood. The sample's subset: CD45RA+ positively selected. The CDR3 coding sequence is TGTGCCAGCAGGTTGCGGGACAGGGATTCACCCCTCCACTTT. It yields the protein CASRLRDRDSPLHF.